This paragraph covers one T cell receptor (beta chain) sequence. Its antigen is as yet unknown. Primers for the PCR totalled 60 Vbeta and 13 Jbeta. The table came from immunoSEQ multiplex PCR; TCRdb's copy has only in-frame clones and leaves some out. The sample has about 110,000 clones, more than 60% seen once; the top ten hold around 4.2%. These data originate in a study of cytomegalovirus exposure and HLA in healthy donors. Germline loops: CDR1 LNHDA, CDR2 SQIVND (reference sequence). The V gene lost 3 bases and the J gene lost 4 bases, with 15 bases spanning the gap. The CDR3 contains 15 residues. Study-level results: Rare TCR sequences predominated, though certain public TCRs were found in many donors. Reportedly, diagnosis of cytomegalovirus status by the classifier showed high specificity and sensitivity.

This clonotype was sampled from a woman aged 40 to 50 in good health and CMV-seronegative. Sequences were obtained from PBMCs. The chain combines TRBV19 with TRBJ2-5, with a weak D call TRBD2 (5 bases). The CDR3 sequence: CASSIGPGVGETQYF. Written as DNA, the CDR3 is TGTGCCAGTAGTATTGGGCCCGGGGTAGGAGAGACCCAGTACTTC. Drawing the rest from reference TRBV19 and TRBJ2-5, the complete variable domain is DGGITQSPKYLFRKEGQNVTLSCEQNLNHDAMYWYRQDPGQGLRLIYYSQIVNDFQKGDIAEGYSVSREKKESFPLTVTSAQKNPTAFYLCASSIGPGVGETQYFGPGTRLLVL.